The present T cell receptor (beta chain) was sequenced within a study of control samples from healthy donors and cancer patients. This CDR3 spans 11 amino acids. Germline V gene data show CDR1 as DFQATT and CDR2 as SNEGSKA (reference sequence). Trimming left V 0 bases short and J 6 bases short, with 6 bases between. The method was immunoSEQ multiplex PCR; TCRdb's version includes in-frame clones alone and lacks a portion of them. This table holds some 140,000 clones, about 94% found once. The chain is built from TRBV20-1 and TRBJ2-7, with D unclear. The sample comprised blood. The sequence was collected from a man in his forties in good health. This CDR3 is CSARDEVEQYF. The CDR3 coding sequence is TGCAGTGCTAGAGATGAAGTCGAGCAGTACTTC.